The rows below give T cell receptor beta chains drawn from one sample of a study of blood T cell repertoires in COVID-19. Here immunoSEQ multiplex PCR was the method, and the copy in TCRdb shows in-frame clones only, minus some. This sample has 90,000 to 100,000 clones, with about 80% found just once. Material for sequencing was peripheral blood. Receptors originate from a man aged 65 to 85 with active or convalescent COVID-19. Both conserved end residues are part of each CDR3. A D gene is named only where the DNA matches it firmly. The size of a clone is reported for some rows only, either as once, few or many, or as a class for expanded clones.

>TRBD1|NA|TRBV15|TRBJ1-5
TGTGCCACAGCACTTGAGGGGGCAAGCAATCAGCCCCAGCATTTT
CATALEGASNQPQHF
>NA|NA|TRBV19|TRBJ1-2
TGTGCCAGTAGTCAGGAAGGGGGTTTTCAATATGGCTACACCTTC
CASSQEGGFQYGYTF
>NA|few|TRBV6-5|TRBJ2-7
TGTGCCAGCAGCCCCGTCCTCGTCCCCTCCTACGAGCAGTACTTC
CASSPVLVPSYEQYF
>TRBD2|few|TRBV7-3|TRBJ2-1
TGTGCCAGCAGCTCGAGCGGGGGGGTTTACAATGAGCAGTTCTTC
CASSSSGGVYNEQFF
>TRBD2|few|TRBV15|TRBJ2-1
TGTGCCACCAGCAAGGGACTAGCGGGGGGGTTTAATGAGCAGTTCTTC
CATSKGLAGGFNEQFF
>TRBD1|NA|TRBV5-1|TRBJ2-7
TGCGCCAGCAGCTTGGTCGGGGACAGTACCTACGAGCAGTACTTC
CASSLVGDSTYEQYF
>NA|once|TRBV5-1|TRBJ2-5
TGCGCCAGCAGTCATCATGGGGGCCCCCCCCAAGAGACCCAGTACTTC
CASSHHGGPPQETQYF
>TRBD2|NA|TRBV7-2|TRBJ2-5
TGTGCCAGCATCCTGACTAGCGGGGGCACCCAGTACTTC
CASILTSGGTQYF
>TRBD1|NA|TRBV5-1|TRBJ1-4
TGCGCCAGCAGTGCCGGGACAGGGGTGAACGCTAATGAAAAACTGTTTTTT
CASSAGTGVNANEKLFF
>TRBD2|NA|TRBV27|TRBJ2-3
TGTGCCAGCAAGCCAGCGGGGGGGAGGGATACGCAGTATTTT
CASKPAGGRDTQYF
>NA|NA|TRBV5-1|TRBJ2-1
TGCGCCAGCAGCACCGGACTCGAGGCATATGAGCAGTTCTTC
CASSTGLEAYEQFF
>TRBD2|NA|TRBV5-6|TRBJ2-2
TGTGCCAGCAGCTTGGTCGCAGCGGGGGTGGCCGGGGAGCTGTTTTTT
CASSLVAAGVAGELFF
>NA|NA|TRBV5-1|TRBJ2-4
TGCGCCAGCAGCTTAAATACAGAAAACATTCAGTACTTC
CASSLNTENIQYF
>TRBD2|NA|TRBV13|TRBJ2-7
TGTGCCAGCAGCTCCGGACTAGCGGGGGGGCGCGAGCAGTACTTC
CASSSGLAGGREQYF
>NA|NA|TRBV11-3|TRBJ2-2
TGTGCCAGCAGCTTAGAATGGACAGCCAACGCCGGGGAGCTGTTTTTT
CASSLEWTANAGELFF
>NA|NA|TRBV19|TRBJ1-1
TGTGCCAGTAGTGCGGTGACGTTGAACACTGAAGCTTTCTTT
CASSAVTLNTEAFF
>NA|NA|TRBV11-3|TRBJ2-1
TGTGCCAGCAGCCTCGCAGAGGGACACTCGTGGGAGCAGTTCTTC
CASSLAEGHSWEQFF
>TRBD1|NA|TRBV7-9|TRBJ1-1
TGTGCCAGCAGCCCCCTCGACAGGGGCGCGGGAACTGAAGCTTTCTTT
CASSPLDRGAGTEAFF
>NA|NA|TRBV20-1|TRBJ1-5
TGCAGTGCTAGTGAGCAGGAAAATCAGCCCCAGCATTTT
CSASEQENQPQHF
>NA|NA|TRBV6-2/TRBV6-3|TRBJ1-5
TGTGCCAGCAGTTATAGAAAAGTCCAACATCAGCCCCAGCATTTT
CASSYRKVQHQPQHF
>TRBD1|once|TRBV6-5|TRBJ1-2
TGTGCCAGCAGTTACACGATAACAGGGGGCGCTTATGGCTACACCTTC
CASSYTITGGAYGYTF
>NA|NA|TRBV7-9|TRBJ1-2
TGTGCCAGCAGCTTACTGCAGGCTGGGTATGGCTACACCTTC
CASSLLQAGYGYTF
>NA|NA|TRBV11-3|TRBJ2-1
TGTGCCAGCAGCTTAGCCCATCGAGGGCAGTTCTTC
CASSLAHRGQFF
>NA|NA|TRBV5-1|TRBJ2-2
TGCGCCAGCAGCTTGTCAGGGAAGAACACCGGGGAGCTGTTTTTT
CASSLSGKNTGELFF
>NA|once|TRBV20-1|TRBJ1-2
TGCAGTGCTAGTCCCCGGGAGAGCTATGGCTACACCTTC
CSASPRESYGYTF
>TRBD1|NA|TRBV19|TRBJ1-1
TGTGCCAGTAGTGTAGGGACAGTTGGGGAAGCTTTCTTT
CASSVGTVGEAFF
>NA|NA|TRBV9|TRBJ1-2
TGTGCCAGCAGCAGAGGACCTTCGGGGGGTGGCTACACCTTC
CASSRGPSGGGYTF
>TRBD2|NA|TRBV5-1|TRBJ2-3
TGCGCCAGCACGACTAGCGGGGGGTTACCCACAGATACGCAGTATTTT
CASTTSGGLPTDTQYF
>NA|once|TRBV10-3|TRBJ2-3
TGTGCCATCAGTGGGTCTCGAGGTACAGATACGCAGTATTTT
CAISGSRGTDTQYF
>NA|NA|TRBV11-3|TRBJ1-1
TGTGCCAGCAGCCCAGACTGGGGGCGGACTGAAGCTTTCTTT
CASSPDWGRTEAFF
>TRBD2|NA|TRBV5-1|TRBJ2-1
TGCGCCAGCAGCTTGCAGGGAGCGGGGGGTTTTAATGAGCAGTTCTTC
CASSLQGAGGFNEQFF
>NA|NA|TRBV6-5|TRBJ2-3
TGTGCCAGCGGGCTGCGGACTTCTAGCACAGATACGCAGTATTTT
CASGLRTSSTDTQYF
>NA|NA|TRBV6-5|TRBJ2-1
TGTGCCAGCATAAGAGGGGGGGCCTCGGATGAGCAGTTCTTC
CASIRGGASDEQFF
>TRBD1|NA|TRBV18|TRBJ1-4
TGTGCCAGCTCACCCCCGGGACAGGTTCCTAATGAAAAACTGTTTTTT
CASSPPGQVPNEKLFF
>TRBD1|NA|TRBV5-1|TRBJ2-7
TGCGCCAGCAGCTTGGGGACAGGCAGGGACGAGCAGTACTTC
CASSLGTGRDEQYF
>NA|NA|TRBV11-2|TRBJ1-1
TGTGCCAGCAGCTTAGAACGGGCGCGGGGTGGTACTGAAGCTTTCTTT
CASSLERARGGTEAFF
>TRBD2|NA|TRBV30|TRBJ2-1
TGTGCCTGGAGTGCCGGGACTAGCGGGGGGGCCAGCTCCTACAATGAGCAGTTCTTC
CAWSAGTSGGASSYNEQFF
>NA|NA|TRBV6-6|TRBJ1-3
TGTGCCAGCAGTCAGACAGAACTACAGAACTCTGGAAACACCATATATTTT
CASSQTELQNSGNTIYF
>TRBD1|NA|TRBV10-3|TRBJ1-1
TGTGCCATCAGTGACTCACAGGGGGCGCGAGGGGCTTTCTTT
CAISDSQGARGAFF
>NA|NA|TRBV5-1|TRBJ1-2
TGCGCCAGCACCATGAGCGGGGGATCTAACTATGGCTACACCTTC
CASTMSGGSNYGYTF
>NA|NA|TRBV3-1/TRBV3-2|TRBJ2-7
TGTGCCAGCAGCCAAGACCGAGCCTACGAGCAGTACTTC
CASSQDRAYEQYF
>NA|NA|TRBV5-1|TRBJ1-2
TGCGCCAGCAGCGACGGAGGTGTGTGGAACTATGGCTACACCTTC
CASSDGGVWNYGYTF
>TRBD1|NA|TRBV6-2/TRBV6-3|TRBJ1-5
TGTGCCAGCAGTTACTGGGGAGACAGGGGTCAGCCCCAGCATTTT
CASSYWGDRGQPQHF
>NA|NA|TRBV5-6|TRBJ1-4
TGTGCCAGCAGCTTGAGGCAGGGCTGGAATGAAAAACTGTTTTTT
CASSLRQGWNEKLFF
>NA|once|TRBV7-2|TRBJ1-5
TGTGCCAGCAGCCCAGGTGGCAGGGTCCAGGGGCCCCAGCATTTT
CASSPGGRVQGPQHF
>NA|NA|TRBV7-9|TRBJ1-2
TGTGCCAGCAGTACCCTAGTTACTACAGGGACTGGCTACACCTTC
CASSTLVTTGTGYTF
>NA|NA|TRBV18|TRBJ1-5
TGTGCCAGCTCACCAGGGCCTGATCAGCCCCAGCATTTT
CASSPGPDQPQHF
>TRBD1|NA|TRBV19|TRBJ1-1
TGTGCCAGTAGTATTTCTGGGACAGGGGATTATGCTTTCTTT
CASSISGTGDYAFF
>NA|NA|TRBV11-2|TRBJ1-2
TGTGCCAGCAGCTTAATACAGGTGGGCTATGGCTACACCTTC
CASSLIQVGYGYTF
>NA|NA|TRBV9|TRBJ2-1
TGTGCCAGCAGCGTGTCAGGGGCGATGAATGAGCAGTTCTTC
CASSVSGAMNEQFF
>TRBD1|few|TRBV9|TRBJ1-6
TGTGCCAGCAGCGCCAAGACAGGGAGGAATTCACCCCTCCACTTT
CASSAKTGRNSPLHF
>NA|NA|TRBV4-1|TRBJ1-1
TGCGCCAGCAGCCAAGTCCTGGCAGGTGTCCTGAAAACTGAAGCTTTCTTT
CASSQVLAGVLKTEAFF
>TRBD1|NA|TRBV6-6|TRBJ1-2
TGTGCCAGCAGGGACCGGGACAGCTATGGCTACACCTTC
CASRDRDSYGYTF
>NA|NA|TRBV21-1|TRBJ1-1
TGTGCCAGCAGCGCCTCAACAGGGGACCCTCCCCCCAACACTGAAGCTTTCTTT
CASSASTGDPPPNTEAFF
>NA|NA|TRBV2|TRBJ2-5
TGTGCCAGCAGTGCAGAGCTAACGGGGACCCAGTACTTC
CASSAELTGTQYF
>TRBD1|NA|TRBV4-1|TRBJ2-7
TGCGCCAGCAGCCAGGACAGGAGCTCCTACGAGCAGTACTTC
CASSQDRSSYEQYF